This T cell receptor beta chain was sequenced during a study of T cells in Graves' hyperthyroidism and ophthalmopathy. Across the study: Staff took peripheral blood when the initial diagnosis was made, before any treatment began. Broader study findings: Median prediction lead before ophthalmopathy onset was around 6.9 months with the model. The majority of expanded thyroid clonotypes above 0.001 also appeared in blood.

The TCR beta CDR3 regions underwent amplification using RNA transcripts as the source. Researchers ran a first-round RT-PCR on the TCR CDR3 using the HTBI primer set. TCRdb passed the multiplex PCR reads through MiXCR, listing each CDR3 protein once. The sample includes around 600,000 distinct CDR3 sequences, 12% to 15% of them seen just once. This clonotype was counted ten times or more. Antigen unknown. The CDR3 is 16 amino acids. After removal of 8 bases from V and 4 bases from J, the junction contained 16 bases not matched to a gene. This receptor was taken from a woman aged 18-30 years with Graves' ophthalmopathy. The chain recombines TRBV12-3 or TRBV12-4 with TRBJ2-7; TRBD2 agrees at 8 bases. Material: blood. The CDR3: CASSHTSWTSNYEQYF. CDR3 coding DNA: TGTGCCAGCTCTCATACCTCGTGGACTAGCAATTACGAGCAGTACTTC.